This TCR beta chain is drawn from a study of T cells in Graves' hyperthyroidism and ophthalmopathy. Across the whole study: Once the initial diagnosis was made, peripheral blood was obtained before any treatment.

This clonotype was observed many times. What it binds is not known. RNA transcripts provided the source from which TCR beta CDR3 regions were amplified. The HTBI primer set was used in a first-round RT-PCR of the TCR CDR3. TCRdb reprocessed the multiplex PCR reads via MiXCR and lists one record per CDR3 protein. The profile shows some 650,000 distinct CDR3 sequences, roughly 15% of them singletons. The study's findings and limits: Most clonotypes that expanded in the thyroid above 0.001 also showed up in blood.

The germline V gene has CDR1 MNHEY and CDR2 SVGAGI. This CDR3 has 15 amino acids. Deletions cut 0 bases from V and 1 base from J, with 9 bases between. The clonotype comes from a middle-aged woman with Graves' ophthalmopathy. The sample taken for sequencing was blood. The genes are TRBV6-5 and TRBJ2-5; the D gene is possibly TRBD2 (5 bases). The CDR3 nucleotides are TGTGCCAGCAGTTACTCCGGGGTGGGCCAAGAGACCCAGTACTTC. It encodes CASSYSGVGQETQYF.